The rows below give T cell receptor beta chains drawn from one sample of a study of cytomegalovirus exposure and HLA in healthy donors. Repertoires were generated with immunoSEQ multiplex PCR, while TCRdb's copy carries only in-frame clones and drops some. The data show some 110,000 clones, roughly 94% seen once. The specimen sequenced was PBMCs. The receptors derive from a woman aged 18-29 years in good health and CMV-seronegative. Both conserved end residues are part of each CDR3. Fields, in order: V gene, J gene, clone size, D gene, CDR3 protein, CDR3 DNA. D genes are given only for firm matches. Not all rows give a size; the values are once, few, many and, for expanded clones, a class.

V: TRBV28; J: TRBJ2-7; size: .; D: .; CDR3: CASSLPQGVRLLDEQYF; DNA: TGTGCCAGCAGTTTACCCCAAGGGGTAAGACTCCTGGACGAGCAGTACTTC
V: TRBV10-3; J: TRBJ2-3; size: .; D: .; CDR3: CAISGASGYSSTDTQYF; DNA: TGTGCCATCAGTGGGGCATCAGGGTACTCTAGCACAGATACGCAGTATTTT
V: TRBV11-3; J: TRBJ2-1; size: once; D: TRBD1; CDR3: CASSFKGTGVWDEQFF; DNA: TGTGCCAGCAGCTTTAAAGGGACAGGGGTTTGGGATGAGCAGTTCTTC
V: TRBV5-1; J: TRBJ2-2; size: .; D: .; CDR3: CASSLVETNTGELFF; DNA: TGCGCCAGCAGCTTGGTAGAAACGAACACCGGGGAGCTGTTTTTT
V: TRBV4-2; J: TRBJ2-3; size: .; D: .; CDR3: CASSQEPRISTGTQYF; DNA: TGTGCCAGCAGCCAAGAGCCCCGCATTAGCACGGGTACGCAGTATTTT
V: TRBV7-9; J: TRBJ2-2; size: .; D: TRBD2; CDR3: CASSEPTSGRAFAGELFF; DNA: TGTGCCAGCAGCGAACCGACTAGCGGGAGGGCCTTCGCCGGGGAGCTGTTTTTT
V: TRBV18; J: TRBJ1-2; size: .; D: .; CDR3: CASSPPAVGGYTF; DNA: TGTGCCAGCTCACCGCCGGCAGTCGGGGGCTACACCTTC
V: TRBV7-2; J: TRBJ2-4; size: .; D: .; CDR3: CASSLVSGASVRNIQYF; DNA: TGTGCCAGCAGCTTAGTTTCAGGGGCGTCGGTTAGGAACATTCAGTACTTC
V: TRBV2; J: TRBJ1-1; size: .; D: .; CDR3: CASSGDWVDTEAFF; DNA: TGTGCCAGCAGTGGAGACTGGGTTGACACTGAAGCTTTCTTT
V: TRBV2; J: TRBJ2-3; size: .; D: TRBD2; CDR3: CASGTSGRTDTQYF; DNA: TGTGCCAGCGGGACTAGCGGCCGCACAGATACGCAGTATTTT
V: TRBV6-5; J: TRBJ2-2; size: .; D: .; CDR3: CASGGDPGLSGELFF; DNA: TGTGCCAGCGGAGGAGACCCGGGTTTGTCCGGGGAGCTGTTTTTT
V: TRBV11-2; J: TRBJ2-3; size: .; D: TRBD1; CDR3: CASSLVGGADTQYF; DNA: TGTGCCAGCAGCTTAGTAGGGGGCGCGGATACGCAGTATTTT
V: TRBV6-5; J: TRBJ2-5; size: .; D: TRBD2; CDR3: CASSYSTSAGTQYF; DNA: TGTGCCAGCAGTTACTCGACTAGCGCCGGGACCCAGTACTTC
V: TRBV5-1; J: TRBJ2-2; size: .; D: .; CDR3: CASTKGDDSGELFF; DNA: TGCGCCAGCACCAAAGGGGATGATTCCGGGGAGCTGTTTTTT
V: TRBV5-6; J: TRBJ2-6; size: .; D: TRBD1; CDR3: CASTGAPLSGANVLTF; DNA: TGTGCCAGTACAGGGGCCCCCCTCTCTGGGGCCAACGTCCTGACTTTC
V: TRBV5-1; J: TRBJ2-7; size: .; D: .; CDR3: CASSLEDSSYEQYF; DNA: TGCGCCAGCAGCTTGGAGGACAGTTCCTACGAGCAGTACTTC
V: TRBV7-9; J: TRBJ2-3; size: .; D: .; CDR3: CASSRGDTQYF; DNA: TGTGCCAGCAGCCGCGGAGATACGCAGTATTTT
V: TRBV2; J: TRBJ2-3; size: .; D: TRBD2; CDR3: CASSRKGTSGDTQYF; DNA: TGTGCCAGCAGTCGGAAAGGGACTAGCGGGGATACGCAGTATTTT
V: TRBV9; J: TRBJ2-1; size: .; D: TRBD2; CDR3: CASSVRLADNEQFF; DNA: TGTGCCAGCAGCGTCCGTCTAGCGGACAATGAGCAGTTCTTC
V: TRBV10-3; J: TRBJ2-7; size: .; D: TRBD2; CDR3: CAISGGGQNYEQYF; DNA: TGTGCCATCAGTGGCGGGGGGCAAAACTACGAGCAGTACTTC
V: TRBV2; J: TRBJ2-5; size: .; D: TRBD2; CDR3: CAGGSGRAPSKETQYF; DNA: TGTGCCGGTGGTAGCGGGAGGGCCCCGAGCAAAGAGACCCAGTACTTC
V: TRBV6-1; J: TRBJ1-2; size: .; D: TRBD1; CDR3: CASSESPDRAGYTF; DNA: TGTGCCAGCAGTGAATCCCCGGACAGGGCCGGCTACACCTTC
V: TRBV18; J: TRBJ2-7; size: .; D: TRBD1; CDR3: CASSPGQSSYEQYF; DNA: TGTGCCAGCTCACCGGGACAGTCCTCCTACGAGCAGTACTTC
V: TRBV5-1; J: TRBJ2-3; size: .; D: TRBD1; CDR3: CATKTGGSTDTQYF; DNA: TGCGCCACCAAGACAGGGGGCAGCACAGATACGCAGTATTTT
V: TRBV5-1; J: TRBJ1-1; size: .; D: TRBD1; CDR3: CASSSGTANTEAFF; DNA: TGCGCCAGCAGTTCCGGGACAGCCAACACTGAAGCTTTCTTT
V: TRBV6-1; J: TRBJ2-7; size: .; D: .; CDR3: CASSEALADYYEQYF; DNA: TGTGCCAGCAGTGAAGCGCTTGCAGACTACTACGAGCAGTACTTC
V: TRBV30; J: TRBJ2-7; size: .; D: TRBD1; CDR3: CAWTSGTGTYEQYF; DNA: TGTGCCTGGACGTCCGGGACAGGGACTTACGAGCAGTACTTC
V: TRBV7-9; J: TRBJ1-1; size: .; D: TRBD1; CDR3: CASSSPDRGRWTEAFF; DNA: TGTGCCAGCAGCTCCCCGGACAGGGGGCGATGGACTGAAGCTTTCTTT
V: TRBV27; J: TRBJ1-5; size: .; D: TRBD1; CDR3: CASSPGQGIQPQHF; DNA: TGTGCCAGCAGTCCAGGACAGGGGATACAGCCCCAGCATTTT
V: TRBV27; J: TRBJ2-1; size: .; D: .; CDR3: CASSFGQTWFF; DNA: TGTGCCAGCAGTTTTGGACAGACTTGGTTCTTC
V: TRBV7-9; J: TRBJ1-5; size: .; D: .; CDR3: CASSLMGDQPQHF; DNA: TGTGCCAGCAGCTTAATGGGCGATCAGCCCCAGCATTTT
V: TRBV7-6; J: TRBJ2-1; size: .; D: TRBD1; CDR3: CASSIGTGKLNEQFF; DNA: TGTGCCAGCAGCATCGGGACAGGGAAATTGAATGAGCAGTTCTTC
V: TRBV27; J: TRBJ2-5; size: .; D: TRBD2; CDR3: CASSFLGSAKLAGQETQYF; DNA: TGTGCCAGCAGTTTCCTAGGGTCCGCCAAACTAGCGGGGCAAGAGACCCAGTACTTC
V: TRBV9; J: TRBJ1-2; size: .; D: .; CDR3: CASSPLDRTYGYTF; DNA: TGTGCCAGCAGCCCCCTCGACAGGACCTATGGCTACACCTTC
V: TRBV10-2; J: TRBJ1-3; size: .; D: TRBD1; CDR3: CASSENRGSGNTIYF; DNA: TGCGCCAGCAGTGAGAACAGGGGCTCTGGAAACACCATATATTTT
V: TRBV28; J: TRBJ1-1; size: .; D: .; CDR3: CASSLGQMNTEAFF; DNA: TGTGCCAGCAGTTTAGGACAGATGAACACTGAAGCTTTCTTT
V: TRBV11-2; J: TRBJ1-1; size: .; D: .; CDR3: CASTSGLNTEAFF; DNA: TGTGCCAGCACTAGTGGTCTGAACACTGAAGCTTTCTTT
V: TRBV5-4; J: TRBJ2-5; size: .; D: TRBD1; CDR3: CASSGDRAEETQYF; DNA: TGTGCCAGCAGCGGGGACAGGGCTGAAGAGACCCAGTACTTC
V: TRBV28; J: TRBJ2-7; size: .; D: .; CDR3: CASSSSREWRYEQYF; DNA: TGTGCCAGCAGTTCTAGCCGGGAGTGGCGCTACGAGCAGTACTTC
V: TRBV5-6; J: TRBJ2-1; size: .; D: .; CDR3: CASSSYYNEQFF; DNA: TGTGCCAGCAGCTCGTACTACAATGAGCAGTTCTTC
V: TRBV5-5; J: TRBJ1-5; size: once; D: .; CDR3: CASSSRQSNSNQPQHF; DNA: TGTGCCAGCAGCTCACGACAGAGTAATAGCAATCAGCCCCAGCATTTT